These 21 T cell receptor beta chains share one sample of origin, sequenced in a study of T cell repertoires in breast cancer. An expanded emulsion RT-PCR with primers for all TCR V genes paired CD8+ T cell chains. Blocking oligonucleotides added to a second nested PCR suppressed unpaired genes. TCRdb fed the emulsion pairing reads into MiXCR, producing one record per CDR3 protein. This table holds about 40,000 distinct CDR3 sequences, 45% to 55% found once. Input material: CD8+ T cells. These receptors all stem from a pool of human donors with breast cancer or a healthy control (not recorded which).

The CDR3 bases are TGCGCCAGCAGCTCAGGGACTAGCGTGGGTTACAATGAGCAGTTCTTC. It codes for CASSSGTSVGYNEQFF. The chain recombines TRBV5-1 with TRBJ2-1; 10 positions agree with TRBD2. The CDR3 runs 16 residues. Germline V CDR1 and CDR2: SGHRS, YFSETQ. V gave up 3 bases and J gave up 4 bases; unmatched junction bases: 7.

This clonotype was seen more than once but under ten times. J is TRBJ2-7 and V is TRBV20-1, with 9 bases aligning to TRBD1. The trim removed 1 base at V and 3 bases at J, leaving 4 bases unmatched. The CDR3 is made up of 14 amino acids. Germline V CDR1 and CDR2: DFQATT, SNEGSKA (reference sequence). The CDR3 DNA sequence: TGCAGTGCTAGAGCGGGACAGGGAATCTACGAGCAGTACTTC. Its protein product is CSARAGQGIYEQYF.

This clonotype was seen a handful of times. As DNA, the CDR3 is TGTGCCAGTGAGGACGATGTTGATTCCGGGGAGCTGTTTTTT. It encodes CASEDDVDSGELFF. The chain carries TRBV7-9 and TRBJ2-2, with D unclear. The V end was cut by 9 bases, the J end by 6 bases, with 17 bases between. This CDR3 has 14 residues. Germline V lookup: CDR1 SEHNR, CDR2 FQNEAQ (reference sequence).

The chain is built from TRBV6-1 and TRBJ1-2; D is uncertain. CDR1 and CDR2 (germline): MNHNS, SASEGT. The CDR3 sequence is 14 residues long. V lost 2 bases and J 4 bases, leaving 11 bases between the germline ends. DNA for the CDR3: TGTGCCAGCAGTGAAAAGGAGGTAGCCTATGGCTACACCTTC. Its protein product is CASSEKEVAYGYTF.

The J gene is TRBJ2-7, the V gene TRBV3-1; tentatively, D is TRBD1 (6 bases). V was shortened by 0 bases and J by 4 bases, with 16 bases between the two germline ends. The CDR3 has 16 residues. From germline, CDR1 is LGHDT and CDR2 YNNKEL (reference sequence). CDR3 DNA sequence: TGTGCCAGCAGCCAAGAGTTGACAGGAGCACTGTACGAGCAGTACTTC. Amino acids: CASSQELTGALYEQYF.

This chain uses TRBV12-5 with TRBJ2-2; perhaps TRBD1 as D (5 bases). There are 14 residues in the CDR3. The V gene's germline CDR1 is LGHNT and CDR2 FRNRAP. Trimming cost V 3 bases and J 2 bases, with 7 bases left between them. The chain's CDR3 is CASGLGVNTGELFF. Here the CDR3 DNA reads TGTGCTAGTGGTTTAGGGGTTAACACCGGGGAGCTGTTTTTT. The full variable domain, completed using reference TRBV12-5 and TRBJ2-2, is DARVTQTPRHKVTEMGQEVTMRCQPILGHNTVFWYRQTMMQGLELLAYFRNRAPLDDSGMPKDRFSAEMPDATLATLKIQPSEPRDSAVYFCASGLGVNTGELFFGEGSRLTVL.

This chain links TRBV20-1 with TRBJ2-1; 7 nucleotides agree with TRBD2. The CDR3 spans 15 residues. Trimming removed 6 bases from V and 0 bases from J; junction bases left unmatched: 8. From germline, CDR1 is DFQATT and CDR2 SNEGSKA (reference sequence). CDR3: CSAAPSGRSYNEQFF. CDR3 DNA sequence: TGCAGTGCCGCCCCTAGCGGACGCTCCTACAATGAGCAGTTCTTC.

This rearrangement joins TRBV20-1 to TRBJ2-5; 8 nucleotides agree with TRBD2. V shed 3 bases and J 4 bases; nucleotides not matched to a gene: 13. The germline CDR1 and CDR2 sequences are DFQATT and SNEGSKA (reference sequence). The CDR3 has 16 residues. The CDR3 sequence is CSASGRASKLSETQYF. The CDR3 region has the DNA TGCAGTGCTAGCGGGAGGGCCTCTAAACTCTCAGAGACCCAGTACTTC.

CDR3 protein: CASSLRGGTDRMNTEAFF. The CDR3 coding sequence is TGCGCCAGCAGCCTTCGAGGGGGGACAGACCGCATGAACACTGAAGCTTTCTTT. The gene calls are TRBV4-1 and TRBJ1-1; 7 positions match TRBD1. This CDR3 is 18 amino acids long. V lost 4 bases to trimming and J lost 0 bases; unmatched junction nucleotides: 14. Germline lookup yields CDR1 MGHRA and CDR2 YSYEKL.

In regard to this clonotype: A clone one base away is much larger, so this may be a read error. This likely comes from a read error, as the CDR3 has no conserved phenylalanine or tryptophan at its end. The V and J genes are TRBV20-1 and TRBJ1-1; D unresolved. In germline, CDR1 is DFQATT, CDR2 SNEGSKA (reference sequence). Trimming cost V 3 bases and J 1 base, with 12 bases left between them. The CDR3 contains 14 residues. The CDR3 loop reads CSARVGMGNTEAFS. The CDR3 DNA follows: TGCAGTGCTAGGGTAGGAATGGGGAACACTGAAGCTTTCTCT.

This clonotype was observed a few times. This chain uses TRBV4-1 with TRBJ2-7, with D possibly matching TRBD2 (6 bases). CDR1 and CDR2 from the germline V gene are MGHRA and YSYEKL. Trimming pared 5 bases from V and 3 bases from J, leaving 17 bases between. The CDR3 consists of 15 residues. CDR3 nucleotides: TGCGCCAGCAGCGGAACCGCGGGACTCAGCTACGAGCAGTACTTC. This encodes CASSGTAGLSYEQYF.

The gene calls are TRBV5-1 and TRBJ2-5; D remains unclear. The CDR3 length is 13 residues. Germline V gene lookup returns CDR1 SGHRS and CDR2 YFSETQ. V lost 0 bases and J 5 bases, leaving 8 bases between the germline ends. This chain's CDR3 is CASSLGAAETQYF. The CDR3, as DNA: TGCGCCAGCAGCTTGGGGGCAGCTGAGACCCAGTACTTC.

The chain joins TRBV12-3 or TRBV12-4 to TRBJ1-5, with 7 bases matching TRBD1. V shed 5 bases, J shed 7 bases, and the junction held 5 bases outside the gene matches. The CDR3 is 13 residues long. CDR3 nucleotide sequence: TGTGCCAGCAGTCCCAGGGGGAGGCAGCCCCAGCATTTT. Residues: CASSPRGRQPQHF.

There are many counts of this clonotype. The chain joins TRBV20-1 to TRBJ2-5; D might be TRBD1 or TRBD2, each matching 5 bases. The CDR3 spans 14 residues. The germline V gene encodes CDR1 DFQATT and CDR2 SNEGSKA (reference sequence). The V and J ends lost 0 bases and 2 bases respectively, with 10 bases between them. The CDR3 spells CSAREGTTQETQYF. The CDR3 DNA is TGCAGTGCTAGAGAAGGGACGACGCAAGAGACCCAGTACTTC.

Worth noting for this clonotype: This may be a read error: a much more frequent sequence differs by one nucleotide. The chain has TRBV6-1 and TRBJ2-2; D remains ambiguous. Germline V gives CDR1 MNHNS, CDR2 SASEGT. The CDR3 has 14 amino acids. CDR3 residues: CAGSEELFTGELFF. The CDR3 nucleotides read TGTGCCGGCAGTGAAGAGCTTTTCACCGGGGAGCTGTTTTTT.

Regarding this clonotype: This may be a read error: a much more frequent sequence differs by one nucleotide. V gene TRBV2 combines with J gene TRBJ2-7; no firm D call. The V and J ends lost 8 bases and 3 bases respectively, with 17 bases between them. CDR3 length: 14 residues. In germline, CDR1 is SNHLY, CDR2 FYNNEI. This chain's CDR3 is CASERPTLLYEQYF. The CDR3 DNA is TGTGCCAGCGAACGACCGACCCTACTCTACGAGCAGTACTTC.

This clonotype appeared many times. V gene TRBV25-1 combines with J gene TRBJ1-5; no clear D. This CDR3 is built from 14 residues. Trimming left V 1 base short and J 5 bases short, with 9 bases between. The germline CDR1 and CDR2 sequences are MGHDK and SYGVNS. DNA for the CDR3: TGTGCCAGCAGTGAATTTACTGTCTATCAGCCCCAGCATTTT. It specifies CASSEFTVYQPQHF.

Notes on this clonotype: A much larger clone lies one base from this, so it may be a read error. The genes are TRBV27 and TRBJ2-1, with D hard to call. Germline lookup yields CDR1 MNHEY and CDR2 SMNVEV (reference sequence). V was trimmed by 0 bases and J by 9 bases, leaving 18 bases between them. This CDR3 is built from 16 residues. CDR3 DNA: TGTGCCAGCAGTTTATCCGATGGCCTCCGAATCATTGAGCAGTTCTTC. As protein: CASSLSDGLRIIEQFF.

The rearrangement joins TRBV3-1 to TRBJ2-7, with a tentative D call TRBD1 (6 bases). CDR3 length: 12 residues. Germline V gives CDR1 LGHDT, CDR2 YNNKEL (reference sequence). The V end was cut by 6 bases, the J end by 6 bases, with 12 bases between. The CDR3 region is CASRVTGSEQYF. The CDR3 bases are TGTGCCAGCAGGGTGACAGGCAGCGAGCAGTACTTC.

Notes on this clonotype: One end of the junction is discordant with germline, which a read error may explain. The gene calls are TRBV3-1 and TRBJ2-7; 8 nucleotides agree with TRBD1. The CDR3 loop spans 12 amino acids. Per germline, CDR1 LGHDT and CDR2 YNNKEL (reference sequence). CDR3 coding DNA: TGTGCCAGCAGCCAACGGGACAGGCGTCTCTGGTTC. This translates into CASSQRDRRLWF.

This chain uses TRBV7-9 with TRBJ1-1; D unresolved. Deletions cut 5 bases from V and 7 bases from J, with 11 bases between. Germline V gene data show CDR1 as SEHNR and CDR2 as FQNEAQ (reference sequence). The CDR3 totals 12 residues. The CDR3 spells CASSKSRGEAFF. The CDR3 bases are TGTGCCAGCAGCAAAAGTAGAGGTGAAGCTTTCTTT.